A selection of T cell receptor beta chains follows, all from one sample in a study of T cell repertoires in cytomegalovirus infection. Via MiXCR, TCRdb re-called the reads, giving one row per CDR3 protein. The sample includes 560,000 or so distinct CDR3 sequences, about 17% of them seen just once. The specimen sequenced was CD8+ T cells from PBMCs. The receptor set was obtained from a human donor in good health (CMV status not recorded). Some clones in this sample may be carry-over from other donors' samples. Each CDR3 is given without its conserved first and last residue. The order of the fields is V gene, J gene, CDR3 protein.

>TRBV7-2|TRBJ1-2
ASSVASGGIYGYT
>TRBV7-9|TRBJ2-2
ASSRTGTGNTGELF
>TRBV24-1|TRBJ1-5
ATSEKDSSSFGQPQH
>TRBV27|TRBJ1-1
ASSLVGGLNTEAF
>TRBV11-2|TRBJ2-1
ASSLATGTHGYEQF
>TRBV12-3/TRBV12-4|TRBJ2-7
ASRGGGGFYEQY
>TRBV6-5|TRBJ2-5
ASSYPDRVGSQKTQY
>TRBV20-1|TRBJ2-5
SARDRQDPVETQY
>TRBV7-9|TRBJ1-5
ASSPRLVDISSNQPQH
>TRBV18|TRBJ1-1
ASSPQSGEAF
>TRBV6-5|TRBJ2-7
ASSYNRGYPYEQY
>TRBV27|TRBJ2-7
ASSYRGRYEQY
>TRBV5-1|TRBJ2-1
ASSTGTGGGDEQF
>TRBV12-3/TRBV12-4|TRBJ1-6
ASSRQANYSPLH
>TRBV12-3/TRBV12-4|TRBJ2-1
ASSLLAYHNEQF
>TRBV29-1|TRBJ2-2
SVEVGPHRELF
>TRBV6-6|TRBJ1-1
ASSGGRRVNTEAF
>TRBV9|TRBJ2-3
ASSPQERGRFNTQY
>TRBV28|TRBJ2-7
ASTYRLAGVSYEQY
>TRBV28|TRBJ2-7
ASSLWDAGGAEQY
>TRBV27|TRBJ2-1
ASSSLGDSSHEQF
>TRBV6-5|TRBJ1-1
ASSWRGTEAF
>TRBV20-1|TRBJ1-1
SARERGETEAF
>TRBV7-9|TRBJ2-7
ASSLGPLQGAVHEQY
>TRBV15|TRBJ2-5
ATSKGTQETQY
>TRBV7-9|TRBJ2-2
ASSLSDSRDGELF
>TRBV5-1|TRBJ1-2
ASSLDYRALYFKMHGYT
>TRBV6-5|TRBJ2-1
ASSYSGTGKF
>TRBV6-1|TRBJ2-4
ASTQGSNIQY
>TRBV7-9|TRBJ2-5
ASSLAGAGAVQETQY
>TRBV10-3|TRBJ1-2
AITSGDHGYT
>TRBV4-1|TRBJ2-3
ASSQGEAATDTQY
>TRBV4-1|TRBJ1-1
ASSHAQGAGKTEAF
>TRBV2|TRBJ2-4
ASSDMGEGAKNIQY
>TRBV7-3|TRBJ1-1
ASSLKGPQGGSGTEAF
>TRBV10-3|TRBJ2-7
AIKASGNDEQY
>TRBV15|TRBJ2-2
ATSRVVGNTGELF
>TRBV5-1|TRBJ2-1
ASSGTNEQF
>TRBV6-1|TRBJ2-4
ASSDRGLSKNIQY
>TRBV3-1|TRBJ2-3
ASSPRGLADTQY
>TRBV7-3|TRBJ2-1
ASSPSDISSYNEQF
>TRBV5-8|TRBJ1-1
ASSLTESNTEAF
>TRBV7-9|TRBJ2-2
ASSSGARGPGTGELF
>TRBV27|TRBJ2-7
ASQNGYEQY
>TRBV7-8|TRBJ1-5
ASSFRTGTVQPQH
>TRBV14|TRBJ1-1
ASSQGRGWGTEAF
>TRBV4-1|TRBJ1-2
ASSPWGQNYGYT
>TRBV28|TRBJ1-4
ASSLAGAGRMANEKLF
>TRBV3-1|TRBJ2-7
ASSLRQGVDEQY
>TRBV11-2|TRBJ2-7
ASSLDYSYEQY
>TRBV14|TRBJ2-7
ASSQRLQGYEQY
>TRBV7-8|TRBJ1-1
ASSYHPAGGLNTEAF
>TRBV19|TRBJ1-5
ASGTGPLH
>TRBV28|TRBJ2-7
ASRQGGHPSSYEQY
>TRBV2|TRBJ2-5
ASSDPGRFQETQY
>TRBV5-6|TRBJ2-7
ASSLEGGNSYEQY
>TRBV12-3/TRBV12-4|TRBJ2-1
ASSMQGFGNEQF
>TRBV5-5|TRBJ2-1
ASSLGGTTYNEQF
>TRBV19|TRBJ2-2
ASCCTTGTGELF